Sequencing of this TCR beta chain was carried out in a study of spatial heterogeneity in lung cancer. Unique molecular identifiers tagged every individual TCR cDNA molecule. TCRdb re-called the 5' RACE reads with MiXCR, one entry per CDR3 protein. The sample consists of more than 75,000 distinct CDR3 sequences, about 12% of them appearing once. This CDR3 is 13 amino acids long. Indicated time point: sample taken at primary tumor resection. Extraction of whole RNA from tumor, nontumor lung or frozen PBMC preceded unsorted sequencing. This clonotype was detected many times. V and J are TRBV21-1 and TRBJ1-1; TRBD1 was called by the table and not checked on the DNA. TRBV21-1 is tagged as a pseudogene. This sequence was found in a male donor with early-stage non-small cell lung cancer. Specimen: PBMCs, collected at surgery. The CDR3 spells CASSGTLNTEAFF. In nucleotides, the CDR3 is TGTGCCAGCAGCGGGACCTTGAACACTGAAGCTTTCTTT.